This T cell receptor beta chain was profiled in a study of CD8 T cells in ankylosing spondylitis (dated by TCRdb to 2017 to 2019). Regarding the study in general: To find TCR variants linked to disease, the study profiled T cell receptor beta repertoires in ankylosing spondylitis patients and healthy donors. Peripheral blood samples were taken, and synovial fluid was additionally collected from ankylosing spondylitis patients. The full study cohort was made up of roughly 25 ankylosing spondylitis patients and about a hundred healthy donors.

Details on this clonotype: The antigen this receptor binds is unknown. The sample holds no much larger clone one base away, and base qualities are not on file.

Its CDR3 holds 14 amino acids, cysteine through phenylalanine. CDR3 DNA is the only sequence kept; it has 42 bases, read in frame from the first base. The junction carries 11 bases between V and J, which are trimmed by 1 base and 7 bases respectively. Reading the germline V gene gives CDR1 SGHTA and CDR2 FQGNSA. Summary of the overall study and its limitations: Some motif variants had previously been reported in the synovial fluid and blood of reactive arthritis patients, which suggests shared mechanisms of disease initiation. According to the report, matched synovial fluid samples from ankylosing spondylitis patients were significantly enriched for the disease-linked clones. Blood from ankylosing spondylitis patients appeared to be characterized by a TCR beta motif made up of several highly homologous amino acid variants. In peripheral blood, the disease-linked clones were found at relatively low frequencies and had a CD8+ phenotype.

For sequencing, an Illumina HiSeq 2500 was employed. TCR beta libraries were prepared by quantitative 5'-RACE with molecular barcodes. The authors processed their data as follows. A new computational method based on a probabilistic model of VDJ rearrangement was used to identify disease-linked TCR variants. The raw public reads went through TCRdb reprocessing: fastp at Q25, MiXCR clone calling, in-frame beta chains kept. Each entry is one CDR3 protein sequence, shown with its most common DNA and genes. TCRdb's processing, not the authors' own work, is the source of the V and J calls. This sample is represented by a few hundred thousand distinct CDR3 sequences; less than 25% of them were singletons. The top ten constitute 3.5% of the sample.

The source material was blood, either unsorted or a sorted T cell fraction (not recorded which). The chain links TRBV7-2 with TRBJ2-1; the D segment may tentatively be TRBD1 or TRBD2, each giving 5 matched bases. The source of this sequence is a female donor with ankylosing spondylitis or in good health (not recorded which). The CDR3 is CASSLGGIRNEQFF. The nucleotide sequence reads TGTGCCAGCAGCTTAGGGGGGATTAGGAATGAGCAGTTCTTC.